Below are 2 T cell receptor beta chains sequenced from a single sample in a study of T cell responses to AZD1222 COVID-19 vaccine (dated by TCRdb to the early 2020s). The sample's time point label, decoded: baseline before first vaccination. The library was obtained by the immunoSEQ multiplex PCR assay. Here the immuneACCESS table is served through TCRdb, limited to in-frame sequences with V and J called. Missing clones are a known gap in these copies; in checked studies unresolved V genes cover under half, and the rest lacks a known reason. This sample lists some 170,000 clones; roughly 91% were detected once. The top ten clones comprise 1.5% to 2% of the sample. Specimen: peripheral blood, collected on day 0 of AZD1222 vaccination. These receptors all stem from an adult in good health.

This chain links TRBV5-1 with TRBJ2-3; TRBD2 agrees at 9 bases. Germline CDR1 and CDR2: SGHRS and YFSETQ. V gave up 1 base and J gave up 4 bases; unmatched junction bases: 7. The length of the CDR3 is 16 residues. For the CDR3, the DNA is TGCGCCAGCAGCTTGATGGCGGGGGGGCCCGCAGATACGCAGTATTTT. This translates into CASSLMAGGPADTQYF.

DNA of the CDR3: TGTGCCAGTAGTATCAAAAACATTCAGTACTTC. Protein: CASSIKNIQYF. V is TRBV19 and J is TRBJ2-4; no clear D gene. The V gene lost 3 bases and the J gene lost 3 bases, with 0 bases spanning the gap. CDR1 is LNHDA and CDR2 is SQIVND in the germline V gene (reference sequence). The CDR3 runs to 11 residues.